The clone carrying this TCR beta chain was seen only a few times. Its antigen remains unknown. CDR1 SNHLY and CDR2 FYNNEI come from the germline V gene. Deletions cut 4 bases from V and 2 bases from J, with 15 bases between. The CDR3 has 16 amino acids. The data were obtained in a study of identical twins. Study-wide results and limits: There was more out-of-frame TCR alpha sharing in monozygotic twins than models estimated.

TCRdb ran MiXCR on the 5' RACE reads and lists one entry per CDR3 protein. The sample yields about 330,000 distinct CDR3 sequences, roughly 12% seen once. These data also formed part of another study, on yellow fever vaccine responses in identical twins.

The gene calls are TRBV2 and TRBJ2-1; weak D call: TRBD1 (6 bases). The TCR originated in a woman aged 18 to 35 in good health. What was sequenced was CD8+ T cells sorted from blood. CDR3 region: CASSARQVEPYNEQFF. The CDR3, as DNA: TGTGCCAGCAGTGCCAGACAGGTGGAACCCTACAATGAGCAGTTCTTC. The full variable domain, with the rest looked up from reference TRBV2 and TRBJ2-1, is EPEVTQTPSHQVTQMGQEVILRCVPISNHLYFYWYRQILGQKVEFLVSFYNNEISEKSEIFDDQFSVERPDGSNFTLKIRSTKLEDSAMYFCASSARQVEPYNEQFFGPGTRLTVL.